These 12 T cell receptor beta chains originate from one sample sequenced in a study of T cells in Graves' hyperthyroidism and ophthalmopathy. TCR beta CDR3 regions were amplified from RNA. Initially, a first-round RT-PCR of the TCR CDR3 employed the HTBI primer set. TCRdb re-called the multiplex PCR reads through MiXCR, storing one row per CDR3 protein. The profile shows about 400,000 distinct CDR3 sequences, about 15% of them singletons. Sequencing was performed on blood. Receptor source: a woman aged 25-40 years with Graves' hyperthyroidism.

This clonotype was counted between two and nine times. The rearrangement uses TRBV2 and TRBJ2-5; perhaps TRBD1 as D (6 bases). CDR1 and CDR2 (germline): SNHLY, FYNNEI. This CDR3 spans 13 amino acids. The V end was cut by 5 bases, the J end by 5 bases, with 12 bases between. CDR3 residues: CASSQGYVETQYF. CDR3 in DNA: TGTGCCAGCAGTCAGGGGTATGTGGAGACCCAGTACTTC.

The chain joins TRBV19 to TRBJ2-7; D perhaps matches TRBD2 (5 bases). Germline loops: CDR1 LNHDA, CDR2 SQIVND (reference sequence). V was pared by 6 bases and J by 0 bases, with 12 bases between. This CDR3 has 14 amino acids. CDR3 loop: CASSPKRTSYEQYF. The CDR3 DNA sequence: TGTGCCAGTAGCCCTAAGCGGACCTCCTACGAGCAGTACTTC.

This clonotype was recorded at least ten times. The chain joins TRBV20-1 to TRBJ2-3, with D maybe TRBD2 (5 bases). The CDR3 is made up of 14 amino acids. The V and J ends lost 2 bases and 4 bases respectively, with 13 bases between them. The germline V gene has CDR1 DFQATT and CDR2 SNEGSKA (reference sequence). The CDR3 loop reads CSARRLTNADTQYF. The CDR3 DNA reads TGCAGTGCTAGACGGTTGACTAATGCAGATACGCAGTATTTT.

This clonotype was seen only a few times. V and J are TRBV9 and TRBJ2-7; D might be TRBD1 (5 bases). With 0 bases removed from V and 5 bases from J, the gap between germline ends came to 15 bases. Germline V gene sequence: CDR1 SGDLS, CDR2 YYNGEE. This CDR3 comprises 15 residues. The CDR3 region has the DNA TGTGCCAGCAGCGTAGGAGACAGTTCGGTAGACGAGCAGTACTTC. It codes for CASSVGDSSVDEQYF.

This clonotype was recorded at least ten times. CDR3 bases: TGTGCCAGCAGTTTGGACAACACTGAAGCTTTCTTT. Its protein product is CASSLDNTEAFF. V is TRBV28 and J is TRBJ1-1, with D unresolved. This CDR3 has 12 residues. V gave up 3 bases and J gave up 2 bases, with 4 bases separating them. Looked up from germline, CDR1 is MDHEN and CDR2 is SYDVKM.

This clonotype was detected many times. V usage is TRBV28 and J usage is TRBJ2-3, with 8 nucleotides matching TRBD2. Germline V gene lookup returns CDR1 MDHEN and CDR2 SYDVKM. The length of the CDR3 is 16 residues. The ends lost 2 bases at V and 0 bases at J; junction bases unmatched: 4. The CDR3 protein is CASSLGASGSTDTQYF. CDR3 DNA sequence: TGTGCCAGCAGTTTAGGGGCTAGCGGGAGCACAGATACGCAGTATTTT.

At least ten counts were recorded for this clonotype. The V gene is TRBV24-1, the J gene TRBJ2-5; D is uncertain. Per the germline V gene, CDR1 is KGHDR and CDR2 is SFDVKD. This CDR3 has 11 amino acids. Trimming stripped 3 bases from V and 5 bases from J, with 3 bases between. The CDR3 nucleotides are TGTGCCACCAGTGATACGGAGACCCAGTACTTC. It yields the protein CATSDTETQYF.

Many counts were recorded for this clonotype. The CDR3 nucleotides are TGTGCCAGCAGCTCTTATTCGGAGACCCAGTACTTC. Translation gives CASSSYSETQYF. This chain connects TRBV7-8 to TRBJ2-5, with D unresolved. The CDR3 has 12 amino acids. The germline gives CDR1 SGHVS, CDR2 FQNEAQ. V was pared by 4 bases and J by 5 bases, with 8 bases between. The whole variable domain, filled in from reference TRBV7-8 and TRBJ2-5, reads GAGVSQSPRYKVAKRGQDVALRCDPISGHVSLFWYQQALGQGPEFLTYFQNEAQLDKSGLPSDRFFAERPEGSVSTLKIQRTQQEDSAVYLCASSSYSETQYFGPGTRLLVL.

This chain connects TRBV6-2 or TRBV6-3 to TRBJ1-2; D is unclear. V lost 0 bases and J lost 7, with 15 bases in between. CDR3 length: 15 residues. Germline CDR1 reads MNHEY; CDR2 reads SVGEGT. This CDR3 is CASSYSRFTTFGYTF. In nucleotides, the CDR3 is TGTGCCAGCAGTTACTCGAGGTTTACAACTTTTGGCTACACCTTC.

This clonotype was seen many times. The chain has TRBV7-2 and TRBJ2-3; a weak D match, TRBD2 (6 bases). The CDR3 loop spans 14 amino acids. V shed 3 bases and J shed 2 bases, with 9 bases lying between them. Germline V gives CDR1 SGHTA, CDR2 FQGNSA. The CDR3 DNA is TGTGCCAGCAGCTTGGTAGCGGTCACAGATACGCAGTATTTT. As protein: CASSLVAVTDTQYF.

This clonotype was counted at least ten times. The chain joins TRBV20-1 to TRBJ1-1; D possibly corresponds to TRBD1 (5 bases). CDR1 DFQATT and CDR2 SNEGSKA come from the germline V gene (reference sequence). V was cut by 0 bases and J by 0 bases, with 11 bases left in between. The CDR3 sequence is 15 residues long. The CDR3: CSARESGRVNTEAFF. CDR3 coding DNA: TGCAGTGCTAGAGAATCGGGCAGGGTGAACACTGAAGCTTTCTTT.

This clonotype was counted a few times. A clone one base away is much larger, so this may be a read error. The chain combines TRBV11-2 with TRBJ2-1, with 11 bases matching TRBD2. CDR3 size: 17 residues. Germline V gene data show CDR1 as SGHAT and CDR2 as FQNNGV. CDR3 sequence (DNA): TGTACCAGCAGCGCCACGGCCGGGACTAGCGGCTACAATGAGCAGTTCTTC. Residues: CTSSATAGTSGYNEQFF.